A few counts support the clone carrying this T cell receptor (beta chain). What it binds is unknown. Each CDR3 protein gets one entry after TCRdb re-called the reads with MiXCR. The table shows roughly 250,000 distinct CDR3 sequences, with approximately 22% occurring only once. The sample originates from a study of T cell repertoires in cytomegalovirus infection. Study in general: Evidence of both CMV infection and a matching HLA type came from public TCR beta signatures.

Germline loops: CDR1 SEHNR, CDR2 FQNEAQ (reference sequence). Trimming stripped 2 bases from V and 2 bases from J, with 7 bases between. The CDR3 is made up of 14 amino acids. Notes on the study in general: There were HLA-C-restricted CMV-specific TCR beta clonotypes dominating the ex vivo response.

The chain is built from TRBV7-9 and TRBJ2-4, with D unclear. Material for sequencing was CD8+ T cells from PBMCs. This clonotype originated in a human donor in good health (CMV status not recorded). Some clones in this sample may be carry-over from other donors' samples. Here the CDR3 DNA reads TGTGCCAGCAGCTTAATGGGTACCAAAAACATTCAGTACTTC. Amino acid sequence: CASSLMGTKNIQYF.